In its sample, the clone carrying this T cell receptor (beta chain) was seen once. The germline V gene encodes CDR1 MGHDK and CDR2 SYGVNS. CDR3 length: 15 residues. The V and J ends lost 7 bases and 2 bases respectively, with 15 bases between them. This sample stems from a study of blood T cell repertoires in COVID-19. Study background: Collection of acute and convalescent COVID-19 samples took place in the United States, Italy and Spain. The cDNA or gDNA used as material had been derived from T cells, B-cell-depleted T cells, or PBMCs.

In the authors' methods: Amplification from reference gene primers served as the basis for estimated nucleated cell counts. Sequenced by immunoSEQ multiplex PCR; TCRdb stores in-frame clones only, minus some. The V and J calls and clone size are taken from that table; D and trimming were inferred from the DNA. The repertoire includes more than 95,000 clones, around nine tenths of them detected once, and 5.1% sits in the top ten. This chain joins TRBV25-1 and TRBJ2-1, with TRBD1 as a possible D gene (7 bases). Sequencing was done on a sample of peripheral blood. The source of this sequence is a human donor in a cohort sampled during active COVID-19. In DNA form, the CDR3 reads TGTGCCAGCACCCAGGGGGGCGTGACCTACAATGAGCAGTTCTTC. Protein product: CASTQGGVTYNEQFF.